This TCR beta chain derives from a study of T cell clonality in common variable immunodeficiency. Study-wide points: CVID subjects shared fewer TCRbeta clones than healthy controls did. Fewer deletions and N-nucleotide insertions were reportedly seen in common variable immunodeficiency TCR beta sequences.

The CDR3 is made up of 13 amino acids. The V gene's germline CDR1 is SNHLY and CDR2 FYNNEI. Trimming left V 4 bases short and J 7 bases short, with 11 bases between. Donors gave about 5 to 8 ml heparinized peripheral whole blood. The method was immunoSEQ multiplex PCR; TCRdb's version includes in-frame clones alone and lacks a portion of them. The sample offers some 25,000 clones and no singletons, the top ten holding 4%. This clone was observed a handful of times. Its target is unknown. The CDR3 extends 3 residues past the end of the read, so its final part is completed from the germline J gene. Sequenced: peripheral blood mononuclear cells. The receptor's source is a human donor with common variable immunodeficiency. This chain joins TRBV2 and TRBJ1-5; a weak D match, TRBD1 (5 bases). This CDR3 reads CASSVQGLQPQHF. CDR3 bases read: TGTGCCAGCAGTGTTCAGGGTTTGCAGCCC. The whole variable domain, filled in from reference TRBV2 and TRBJ1-5, reads EPEVTQTPSHQVTQMGQEVILRCVPISNHLYFYWYRQILGQKVEFLVSFYNNEISEKSEIFDDQFSVERPDGSNFTLKIRSTKLEDSAMYFCASSVQGLQPQHFGDGTRLSIL.